A selection of T cell receptor beta chains follows, all from one sample in a study of memory CD4+ T cells and cytomegalovirus serostatus. Generated by immunoSEQ multiplex PCR, the TCRdb table keeps only in-frame clones and is missing some. The table shows over 40,000 clones, with about four fifths occurring only once. Material for sequencing was memory CD4+ T cells from blood. Source of these receptors: an adult in good health and CMV-seronegative. Each CDR3 is given without its conserved first and last residue. Only part of the rows carry a size: once, few, many, or a class if the clone is expanded.

j_call clone_size v_call cdr3_aa
TRBJ1-2 - TRBV30 ANPLPVGYGYT
TRBJ1-2 - TRBV7-9 ASSLPGQVSDGYT
TRBJ1-1 - TRBV7-2 ASRLYNSMNTEAF
TRBJ1-6 - TRBV27 ASSSGRDGNNSPLH
TRBJ1-1 - TRBV5-4 ASSLRQGPNTEAF
TRBJ1-5 once TRBV2 ASSERQGGQPQH
TRBJ2-2 - TRBV6-5 ASSNSRAGELF
TRBJ1-1 - TRBV6-6 ASSYAQNTEAF
TRBJ1-3 - TRBV2 ASSPGTVSGNTIY
TRBJ1-4 few TRBV19 ASTHSRGAANEKLF
TRBJ2-1 once TRBV10-3 AISESKGQGRNEQF
TRBJ2-3 - TRBV6-1 ASSLPQAAFNTQY
TRBJ1-1 few TRBV30 AWSGQAYTEAF
TRBJ2-1 once TRBV7-2 ASSLGAIAGGPNEQF
TRBJ1-3 - TRBV28 ASSPHKSGNTIY
TRBJ2-2 - TRBV2 ASSKGGQGTGELF
TRBJ2-3 once TRBV6-5 ASRTGTTQY
TRBJ1-4 once TRBV29-1 SVIQPGSGEKLF
TRBJ1-3 - TRBV19 ASRHRSSGNTIY
TRBJ1-2 - TRBV6-5 ASSYGRPGLYGYT
TRBJ2-7 - TRBV7-2 ASSLTGASSYEQY
TRBJ1-5 - TRBV7-2 ASSDGQGPYQPQH
TRBJ1-6 - TRBV7-8 ASSLMQGLSSYNSPLH
TRBJ2-2 - TRBV5-1 ASSRTGPNTGELF
TRBJ1-3 - TRBV7-7 ASSPTGSGNTIY
TRBJ2-5 - TRBV6-5 ATREGPETATQY
TRBJ1-1 - TRBV9 ASSVGGGMNTEAF
TRBJ1-2 - TRBV29-1 SVEAPGIPYGYT
TRBJ2-1 once TRBV19 ASSTGTAPDNEQF
TRBJ1-6 - TRBV11-1 ASSLAAGQFGNSPLH
TRBJ1-2 - TRBV19 ASSAGQGAEGYT
TRBJ2-3 - TRBV10-3 AISGSTDTQY
TRBJ2-5 - TRBV4-1 ASSGQGGQETQY
TRBJ2-1 - TRBV19 ASSIVELGSNEQF
TRBJ1-2 once TRBV5-1 ASSLVTRTGSYGYT
TRBJ2-5 - TRBV5-6 ASSTGTGGRETQY
TRBJ2-3 - TRBV5-1 ASSLGQTGFTDTQY
TRBJ1-2 few TRBV6-6 ASSYAAASYGYT
TRBJ2-2 - TRBV9 ASSGDLTGELF
TRBJ1-1 - TRBV2 ASRDRGASF
TRBJ2-2 - TRBV10-3 AITATSGGPNTGELF
TRBJ1-2 once TRBV12-5 ASGLEGYGYT
TRBJ2-2 - TRBV6-1 ASSKGQGVTGELF
TRBJ1-3 once TRBV6-6 ASTYHPTPTGPIH
TRBJ2-1 once TRBV11-2 ASSSWAGGNNEQF
TRBJ2-7 - TRBV19 ASSISPGSYEQY
TRBJ2-3 - TRBV5-1 ASSFAGGPTDTQY
TRBJ2-5 - TRBV6-1 ASSPKETQY
TRBJ1-1 - TRBV5-1 ASSQLGPEAF
TRBJ1-2 - TRBV27 ASSFLGTRSNYGYT
TRBJ2-5 - TRBV4-2 ASSQGQGSQTQY
TRBJ2-2 - TRBV21-1 ASSNRDRGPMNTGELF
TRBJ2-5 once TRBV14 ASSQVASPSQETQY
TRBJ1-1 - TRBV4-2 ASSPLAGVMNTEAF
TRBJ2-7 - TRBV7-9 ASSLAQLAGEAYEQY
TRBJ2-2 - TRBV4-1 ASSQLGVGAGELF
TRBJ2-7 - TRBV28 ASSPPSRDYEQY
TRBJ1-2 - TRBV2 ASKDRGLLGYT
TRBJ1-2 - TRBV5-6 ASSPGRINYGYT
TRBJ2-5 - TRBV6-6 ASSYRGQETQY